This T cell receptor beta chain was profiled in a study of cytomegalovirus exposure and HLA in healthy donors. Data came from immunoSEQ multiplex PCR; TCRdb stores just in-frame clones and leaves some out. The sample contains fewer than 400,000 clones, nearly 90% of which appear only once. Looked up from germline, CDR1 is SEHNR and CDR2 is FQNEAQ (reference sequence). J was trimmed by 9 bases and V by 4 bases; bases with no gene match: 8. CDR3 length: 14 amino acids. This chain connects TRBV7-9 to TRBJ2-7; 11 positions agree with TRBD1. This TCR came from a young man in good health and CMV-seronegative. The sample was PBMCs. The CDR3 coding sequence is TGTGCCAGCAGCTGGGGACAGGGGGTGAATGGGCAGTACTTC. It translates to CASSWGQGVNGQYF.